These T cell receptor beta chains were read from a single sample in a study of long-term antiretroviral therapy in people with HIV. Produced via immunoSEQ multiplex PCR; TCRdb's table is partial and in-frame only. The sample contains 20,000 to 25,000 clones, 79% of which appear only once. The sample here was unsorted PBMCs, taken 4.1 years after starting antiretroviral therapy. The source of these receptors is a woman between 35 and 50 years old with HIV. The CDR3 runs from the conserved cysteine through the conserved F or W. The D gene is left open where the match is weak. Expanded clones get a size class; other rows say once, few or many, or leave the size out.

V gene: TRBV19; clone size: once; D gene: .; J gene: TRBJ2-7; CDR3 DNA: TGTGCCAGTAGTACCCCAACAGGGATCTACGAGCAGTACTTC; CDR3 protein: CASSTPTGIYEQYF
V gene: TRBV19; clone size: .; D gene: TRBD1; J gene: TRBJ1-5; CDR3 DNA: TGTGCCAGTAGGACAACCCCGGACAGGGGGCATCAGCCCCAGCATTTT; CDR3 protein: CASRTTPDRGHQPQHF
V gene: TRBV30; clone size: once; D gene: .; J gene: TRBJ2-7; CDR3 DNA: TGTGCCTGGAGTGTCCAGAGCTCCTACGAGCAGTACTTC; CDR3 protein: CAWSVQSSYEQYF
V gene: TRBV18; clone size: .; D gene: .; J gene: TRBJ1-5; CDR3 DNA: TGTGCCAGCTCACCGCAGGGTGCGATCAATCAGCCCCAGCATTTT; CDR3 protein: CASSPQGAINQPQHF
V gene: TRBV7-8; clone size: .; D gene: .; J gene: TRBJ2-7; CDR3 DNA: TGTGCCAGCAGCTTAGAACCGGGCTACGAGCAGTACTTC; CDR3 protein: CASSLEPGYEQYF
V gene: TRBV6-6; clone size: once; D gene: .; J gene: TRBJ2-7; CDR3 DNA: TGTGCCAGCAGCCCCCGGACTCTACTGCCCGAGCAGTACTTC; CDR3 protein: CASSPRTLLPEQYF
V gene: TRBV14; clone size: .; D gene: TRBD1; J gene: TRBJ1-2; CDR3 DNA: TGTGCCAGCAGCCGGACTAGGACAGGGGGCGACTATGGCTACACCTTC; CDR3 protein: CASSRTRTGGDYGYTF
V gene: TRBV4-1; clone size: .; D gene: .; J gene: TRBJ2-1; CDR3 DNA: TGCGCCAGCAGCCAAGCGGGGGCAGCCTACAATGAGCAGTTCTTC; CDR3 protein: CASSQAGAAYNEQFF
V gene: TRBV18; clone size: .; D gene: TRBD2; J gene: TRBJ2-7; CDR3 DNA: TGTGCCAGCTCGAAAACTAGCGGGAGTTACGAGCAGTACTTC; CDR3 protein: CASSKTSGSYEQYF
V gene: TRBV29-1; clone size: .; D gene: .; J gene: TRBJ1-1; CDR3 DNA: TGCAGCCCAGTGGGGGGCTTGAACACTGAAGCTTTCTTT; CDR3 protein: CSPVGGLNTEAFF
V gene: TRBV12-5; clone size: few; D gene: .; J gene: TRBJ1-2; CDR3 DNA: TGTGCTAGTGGTTTGACGTCCCGGAATGGCTACACCTTC; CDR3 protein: CASGLTSRNGYTF
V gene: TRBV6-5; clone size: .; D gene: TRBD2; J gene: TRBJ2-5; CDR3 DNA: TGTGCCAGCAGTTCAGTAGCGGGGGAGACCCAGTACTTC; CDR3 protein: CASSSVAGETQYF
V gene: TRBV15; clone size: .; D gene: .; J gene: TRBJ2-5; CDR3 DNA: TGTGCCACCAGCAGAGATCCCACCCCTGGCTCCCCTTTTACCCAGTACTTC; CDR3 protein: CATSRDPTPGSPFTQYF
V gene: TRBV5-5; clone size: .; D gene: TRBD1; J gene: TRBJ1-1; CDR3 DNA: TGTGCCAGCAGCCCTCCTTACTCGTTACAGGGGTTCATGAACACTGAAGCTTTCTTT; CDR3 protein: CASSPPYSLQGFMNTEAFF
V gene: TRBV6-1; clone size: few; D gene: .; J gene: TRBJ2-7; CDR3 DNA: TGTGCCAGCGTTAAGGACACCTACGAGCAGTACTTC; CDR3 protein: CASVKDTYEQYF
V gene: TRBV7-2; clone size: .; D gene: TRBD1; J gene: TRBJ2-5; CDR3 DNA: TGTGCCAGCAGCTTCCAGGGGACAGAAGAGACCCAGTACTTC; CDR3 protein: CASSFQGTEETQYF
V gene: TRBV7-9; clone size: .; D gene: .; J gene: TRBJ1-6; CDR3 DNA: TGTGCCAGCAGCTTAGAACCAGGGTGGTCACCCCTCCACTTT; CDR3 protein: CASSLEPGWSPLHF
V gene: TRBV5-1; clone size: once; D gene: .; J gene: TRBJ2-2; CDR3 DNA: TGCGCCAGCAGCTTGGCCCACCACACCAGTCCGAACACCGGGGAGCTGTTTTTT; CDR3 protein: CASSLAHHTSPNTGELFF
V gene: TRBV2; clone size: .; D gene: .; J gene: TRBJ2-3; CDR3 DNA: TGTGCCAGCAGTGATATTTCGGGCACAGATACGCAGTATTTT; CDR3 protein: CASSDISGTDTQYF
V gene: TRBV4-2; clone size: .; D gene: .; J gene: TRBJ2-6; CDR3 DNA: TGTGCCAGCAGCCAAGTGATGGGGGGCGTAGGGTCTGGGGCCAACGTCCTGACTTTC; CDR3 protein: CASSQVMGGVGSGANVLTF
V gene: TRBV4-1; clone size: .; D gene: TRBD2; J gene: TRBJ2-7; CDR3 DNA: TGCGCCAGCAGCCAAGATACGTCTAGCGGGGGCTCTTACGAGCAGTACTTC; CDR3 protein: CASSQDTSSGGSYEQYF
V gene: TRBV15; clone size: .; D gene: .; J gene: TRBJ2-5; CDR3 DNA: TGTGCCACCAGCAGGGACAGAAAAGAGACCCAGTACTTC; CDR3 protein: CATSRDRKETQYF
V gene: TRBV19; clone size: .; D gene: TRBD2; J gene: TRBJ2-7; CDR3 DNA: TGTGCCAGTAGCCCGCGGGGAGGGGACTCCTACGAGCAGTACTTC; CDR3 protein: CASSPRGGDSYEQYF
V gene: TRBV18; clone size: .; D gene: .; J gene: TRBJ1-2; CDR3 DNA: TGTGCCAGCTCACCGGCCAGGGGAGATGGCTACACCTTC; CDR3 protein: CASSPARGDGYTF
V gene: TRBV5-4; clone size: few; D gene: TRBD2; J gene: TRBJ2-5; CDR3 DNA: TGTGCCAGCAGCCCGGGACTAGCGGAACAAGAGACCCAGTACTTC; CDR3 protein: CASSPGLAEQETQYF
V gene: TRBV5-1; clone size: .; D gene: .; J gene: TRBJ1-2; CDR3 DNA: TGCGCCACCCAACAGGGCCCCGGGGCGGGTTACGGCTACACCTTC; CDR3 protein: CATQQGPGAGYGYTF
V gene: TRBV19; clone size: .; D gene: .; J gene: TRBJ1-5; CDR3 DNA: TGTGCCAGTAGTATACGGAGGGGCGATCAGCCCCAGCATTTT; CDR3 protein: CASSIRRGDQPQHF
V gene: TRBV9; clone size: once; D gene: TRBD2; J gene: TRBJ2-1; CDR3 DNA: TGTGCCAGCAGCGTAGGGGGACTAGCGGAGTGGAATGAGCAGTTCTTC; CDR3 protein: CASSVGGLAEWNEQFF
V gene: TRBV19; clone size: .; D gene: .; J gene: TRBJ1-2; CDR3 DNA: TGTGCCAGTAGTAGAATTCGGGACACCAAAAACTATGGCTACACCTTC; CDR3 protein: CASSRIRDTKNYGYTF
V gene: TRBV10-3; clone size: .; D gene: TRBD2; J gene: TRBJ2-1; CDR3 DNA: TGTGCCATCAGGCTCACGAACAGCGGGGGGAGGGATGAGCAGTTCTTC; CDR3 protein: CAIRLTNSGGRDEQFF
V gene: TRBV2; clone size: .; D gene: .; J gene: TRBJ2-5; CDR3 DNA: TGTGCCAGCAGTGAACCCCCCTGGCAGGCCCAAGTACGAGAGACCCAGTACTTC; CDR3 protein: CASSEPPWQAQVRETQYF
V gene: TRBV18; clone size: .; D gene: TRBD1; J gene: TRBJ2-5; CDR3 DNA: TGTGCCAGCTCCCGCGACAGGGGCGGAGAGACCCAGTACTTC; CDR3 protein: CASSRDRGGETQYF
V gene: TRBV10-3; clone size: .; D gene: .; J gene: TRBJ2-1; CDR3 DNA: TGTGCCATCAGGTCCCATGTCAGCTCCTACAATGAGCAGTTCTTC; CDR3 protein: CAIRSHVSSYNEQFF
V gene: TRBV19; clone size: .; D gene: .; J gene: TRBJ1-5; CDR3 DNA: TGTGCCAGTAGTATAGCCACTGGGGACACTATCTCCGCCCAGCATTTT; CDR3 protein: CASSIATGDTISAQHF
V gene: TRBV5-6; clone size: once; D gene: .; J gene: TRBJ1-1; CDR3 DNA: TGTGCCAGCAGCCAGAGTGGCATACAGGCTTTCTTT; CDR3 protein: CASSQSGIQAFF
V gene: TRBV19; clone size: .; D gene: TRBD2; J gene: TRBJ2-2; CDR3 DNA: TGTGCCAGTAGTATCGGGACTAGCGATTTCGGGGAGCTGTTTTTT; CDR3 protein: CASSIGTSDFGELFF
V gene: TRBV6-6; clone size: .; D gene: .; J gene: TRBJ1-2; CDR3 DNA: TGTGCCAGCAGTTACGTTGGGCAGGGGAAAAACTATGGCTACACCTTC; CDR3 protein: CASSYVGQGKNYGYTF
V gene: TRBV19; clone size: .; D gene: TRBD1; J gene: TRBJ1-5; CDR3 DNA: TGTGCCAGTAGTCCCGTCAGGGGGGAGTCTACCCTTTATAGCAATCAGCCCCAGCATTTT; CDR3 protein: CASSPVRGESTLYSNQPQHF
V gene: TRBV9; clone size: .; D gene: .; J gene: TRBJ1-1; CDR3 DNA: TGTGCCAGCAGCGTAGGAAAGGGAAAAGACACTGAAGCTTTCTTT; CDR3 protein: CASSVGKGKDTEAFF